Following are 21 T cell receptor beta chains from one sample sequenced in a study of T cell clonality in common variable immunodeficiency. Produced via immunoSEQ multiplex PCR; TCRdb's table is partial and in-frame only. Observed are about 34,000 clones, no singletons, with the top ten taking 3%. Sequencing used peripheral blood mononuclear cells. These TCRs come from a person between 18 and 70 years old in good health.

Comment on this clone: Coverage ceases 3 residues before the CDR3 finishes, and the germline J gene fills in the end. The chain uses TRBV18 and TRBJ1-1; maybe TRBD1 (6 bases). The CDR3 sequence is 16 residues long. V was shortened by 4 bases and J by 1 base, with 16 bases between the two germline ends. Germline assignment: CDR1 KGHSH and CDR2 LQKENI. CDR3 sequence: CASSLSTGFANTEAFF. CDR3 DNA (partial): TGTGCCAGCTCACTCTCGACAGGATTCGCGAACACTGAA.

This clone was seen repeatedly, ten times or more. With the read ending 3 residues before the CDR3 end, the germline J gene is used to fill in that end. The rearrangement links TRBV3-1 (or the pseudogene TRBV3-2) to TRBJ2-3, with 11 bases identical to TRBD2. The V gene's germline CDR1 is LGHDT and CDR2 YNNKEL (reference sequence). This CDR3 is 18 amino acids long. Losses at the gene ends were 4 bases for V and 5 bases for J; bases not matched to a gene: 14. The CDR3 sequence: CASSRRQKLAGVEDTQYF. The covered CDR3 bases are TGTGCCAGCAGCCGAAGACAGAAACTAGCGGGAGTGGAAGATACG.

At least ten counts were recorded for this clone. The CDR3 end falls 3 residues outside the read, so it is completed with the germline J gene. The chain employs TRBV19 and TRBJ2-1; 10 nucleotides agree with TRBD2. Germline V gene data show CDR1 as LNHDA and CDR2 as SQIVND (reference sequence). This CDR3 is built from 17 residues. J was trimmed by 5 bases and V by 10 bases; bases with no gene match: 17. The CDR3 sequence: CATSTSGARVINNEQFF. The CDR3 bases that were read are TGTGCCACCTCCACTAGCGGGGCCCGAGTCATTAACAATGAG.

This clone showed up many times. The CDR3 goes on 3 residues after the read ends, and that part is filled in from the germline J gene. The chain recombines TRBV30 with TRBJ2-3, with unresolved D. The germline V gene has CDR1 GTSNPN and CDR2 SVGIG (reference sequence). This CDR3 region has 15 residues. V lost 7 bases and J lost 0, with 17 bases in between. CDR3 loop: CAYKVLSGSTDTQYF. The CDR3 bases that were read are TGTGCCTATAAAGTTTTGTCGGGTAGCACAGATACG.

There are many counts of this clone. The read comes to an end 3 residues before the CDR3 does, leaving the germline J gene to fill in the end. The J gene is TRBJ1-2, the V gene TRBV2, with 7 bases matching TRBD1. This CDR3 comprises 11 residues. Germline values: CDR1 SNHLY, CDR2 FYNNEI. Germline trimming cut 10 bases from V and 6 bases from J; bases unmatched to any gene: 5. CDR3 residues: CATGTADGYTF. The CDR3 bases that were read are TGTGCCACGGGGACAGCGGATGGC.

In its sample, this clone was seen many times. The read ends 3 residues before the CDR3 terminus; that terminus is restored from the germline J gene. The chain carries TRBV5-4 and TRBJ2-7; a possible D gene is TRBD2 (5 bases). The CDR3 length is 14 residues. Germline assignment: CDR1 SGHNT and CDR2 YYREEE (reference sequence). Trimming left V 0 bases short and J 0 bases short, with 7 bases between. Partial CDR3 DNA: TGTGCCAGCAGCTTGGGCGGAGGCTCCTACGAG. Its translation: CASSLGGGSYE. Given in full, the CDR3 is CASSLGGGSYEQYF. The full variable domain, in which reference TRBV5-4 and TRBJ2-7 provide the parts outside the CDR3, is ETGVTQSPTHLIKTRGQQVTLRCSSQSGHNTVSWYQQALGQGPQFIFQYYREEENGRGNFPPRFSGLQFPNYSSELNVNALELDDSALYLCASSLGGGSYEQYFGPGTRLTVT.

At least ten counts were recorded for this clone. The read terminates 3 residues ahead of where the CDR3 ends, so the germline J gene completes it. The genes are TRBV19 and TRBJ1-2; TRBD1 might be the D (5 bases). CDR3 length: 13 amino acids. V was clipped by 5 bases and J by 2 bases, with 9 bases between them. CDR1 and CDR2 (germline): LNHDA, SQIVND (reference sequence). CDR3 sequence: CASSVDKNYGYTF. The CDR3 bases that were read are TGTGCCAGTAGTGTGGACAAGAACTATGGC.

The sample holds many counts of this clone. Coverage ceases 3 residues before the CDR3 finishes, and the germline J gene fills in the end. The chain joins TRBV20-1 to TRBJ2-7; 7 bases match TRBD2. This CDR3 contains 11 residues. The trim removed 6 bases at V and 3 bases at J, leaving 2 bases unmatched. The V gene's germline CDR1 is DFQATT and CDR2 SNEGSKA (reference sequence). Partial CDR3 DNA: TGCAGTGCCAGGGACTACTACGAG. The encoded protein is CSARDYYE. The whole CDR3 protein reads CSARDYYEQYF.

This clone showed up many times. The read is 3 residues too short to cover the CDR3 end, so that end is filled in from the germline J gene. The V gene is TRBV7-9, the J gene TRBJ2-5; unclear D gene. V was trimmed by 3 bases and J by 0 bases, leaving 11 bases between them. CDR1 SEHNR and CDR2 FQNEAQ come from the germline V gene (reference sequence). CDR3 size: 15 residues. CDR3 DNA, as far as it was read: TGTGCCAGCAGCTTGTGGGCTGTCTACCAAGAGACC. Protein sequence: CASSLWAVYQET. The whole CDR3 reads CASSLWAVYQETQYF.

Concerning this clone itself: Coverage ceases 3 residues before the CDR3 finishes, and the germline J gene fills in the end. The chain recombines TRBV10-2 with TRBJ2-1; D not certain. In germline, CDR1 is WSHSY, CDR2 SAAADI. The CDR3 is 14 residues long. The V and J ends lost 4 bases and 6 bases respectively, with 13 bases between them. The part of the CDR3 DNA that was read is TGCGCCAGCAGTGGCCTACCCCTCGGCAATGAG. It specifies CASSGLPLGNE. In full, the CDR3 is CASSGLPLGNEQFF.

This clone was seen ten or more times. The read falls 3 residues short of the CDR3 end, and the missing part is taken from the germline J gene. The chain joins TRBV24-1 to TRBJ2-5; 7 bases are a match to TRBD2. The germline V gene encodes CDR1 KGHDR and CDR2 SFDVKD. V shed 0 bases and J 0 bases; nucleotides not matched to a gene: 0. CDR3 length equals 15 residues. This chain's CDR3 is CATSDLAGDQETQYF. Partial CDR3 DNA: TGTGCCACCAGTGATTTGGCGGGGGACCAAGAGACC.

At least ten counts were recorded for this clone. The read comes to an end 3 residues before the CDR3 does, leaving the germline J gene to fill in the end. This sequence joins TRBV4-1 and TRBJ1-4; 7 nucleotides match TRBD1. The germline V gene encodes CDR1 MGHRA and CDR2 YSYEKL. Trimming at V came to 4 bases and at J to 3 bases, leaving 8 bases not matched to a gene. The CDR3 consists of 16 residues. The CDR3 protein is CASSPKLDRPNEKLFF. The CDR3 DNA, read in part, is TGCGCCAGCAGCCCCAAATTGGACAGGCCTAATGAAAAA.

There are many counts of this clone. The covered CDR3 bases are TGTGCCAGCAGTGAAAACCCCGGCCGACTCAATCAGCCC. Translated, it gives CASSENPGRLNQP. The full CDR3 sequence reads CASSENPGRLNQPQHF. The chain recombines TRBV6-1 with TRBJ1-5; unclear D gene. The CDR3 is cut off 3 residues early in the read; its end comes from the germline J gene. V was shortened by 2 bases and J by 3 bases, with 14 bases between the two germline ends. CDR1 is MNHNS, CDR2 SASEGT, per germline. The CDR3 is made up of 16 amino acids.

This clone was seen many times. The read terminates 3 residues ahead of where the CDR3 ends, so the germline J gene completes it. The chain employs TRBV20-1 and TRBJ2-7; 12 bases agree with TRBD2. The junction had 6 bases not matched to a gene; V was cut back by 3 bases and J by 6 bases. The CDR3 runs to 14 residues. CDR1 DFQATT and CDR2 SNEGSKA come from the germline V gene (reference sequence). The CDR3 spells CSARSSGRALEQYF. Incomplete CDR3 DNA: TGCAGTGCTAGGTCTAGCGGGAGGGCCCTCGAG.

This clone was counted many times. From the germline J gene comes the end of the CDR3, since the read stops 3 residues before it. The chain links TRBV20-1 to TRBJ1-6; D unresolved. The CDR3 has 12 residues. Germline V lookup: CDR1 DFQATT, CDR2 SNEGSKA (reference sequence). V lost 0 bases, J lost 8 bases, and 5 bases lay in between. The sequenced part of the CDR3 DNA is TGCAGTGCTAGAGATCGGGATTCACCC. Amino acid sequence: CSARDRDSP. The whole CDR3 is CSARDRDSPLHF.

This clone appeared many times. The CDR3 end is not reached by the read, which stops 3 residues before it; the germline J gene fills it in. The rearrangement joins TRBV7-2 to TRBJ1-2; TRBD1 aligns across 8 bases. Germline V gives CDR1 SGHTA, CDR2 FQGNSA. The CDR3 sequence is 13 residues long. The V gene end was trimmed by 6 bases and the J gene end by 7 bases; junction bases not matched to a gene: 7. The part of the CDR3 DNA that was read is TGTGCCAGCAGGACAGGGGTAACGGGTGGC. This translates into CASRTGVTGG. The whole CDR3 protein is CASRTGVTGGYTF. The complete variable domain, with remaining parts taken from reference TRBV7-2 and TRBJ1-2, reads GAGVSQSPSNKVTEKGKDVELRCDPISGHTALYWYRQSLGQGLEFLIYFQGNSAPDKSGLPSDRFSAERTGGSVSTLTIQRTQQEDSAVYLCASRTGVTGGYTFGSGTRLTVV.

This clone was recorded many times. The read terminates 3 residues before the CDR3 end, so the remaining end is supplied by the germline J gene. The chain employs TRBV6-2 or TRBV6-3 and TRBJ2-7; possible D gene TRBD1, 6 bases. Trimming shortened V by 9 bases and J by 6 bases, and 15 bases separated the two germline ends. This CDR3 is 12 amino acids long. Germline assignment: CDR1 MNHEY and CDR2 SVGEGT. The CDR3 here is CASKDSVGEQYF. The covered CDR3 bases are TGTGCCAGTAAGGACAGTGTCGGCGAG.

This clone has a count of ten or more. Read sequence stops 3 residues before the CDR3 end, and the germline J gene provides the missing end. This chain connects TRBV5-1 to TRBJ2-1; D unresolved. This CDR3 has 14 residues. Germline CDR1 is SGHRS and CDR2 is YFSETQ. With 2 bases removed from V and 0 bases from J, the gap between germline ends came to 6 bases. CDR3 residues: CASSFPSSYNEQFF. CDR3 DNA (partial): TGCGCCAGCAGCTTCCCTAGCTCCTACAATGAG.

This clone was counted ten times or more. The CDR3 end is not reached by the read, which stops 3 residues before it; the germline J gene fills it in. V and J are TRBV7-2 and TRBJ2-1; 8 nucleotides match TRBD1. Unmatched junction bases numbered 6, after V lost 5 bases and J lost 3 bases. The CDR3 extends over 15 amino acids. Germline V gives CDR1 SGHTA, CDR2 FQGNSA. The CDR3 bases that were read are TGTGCCAGCAGCGAGGACAGGGCTGGCTACAATGAG. Translation gives CASSEDRAGYNE. The whole CDR3 region reads CASSEDRAGYNEQFF.

In its sample, this clone was seen many times. The read ends 3 residues before the CDR3 terminus; that terminus is restored from the germline J gene. The genes are TRBV12-5 and TRBJ2-1; TRBD1 matches 9 bases. Germline CDR1 and CDR2: LGHNT and FRNRAP. Trimming at V came to 8 bases and at J to 8 bases, leaving 7 bases not matched to a gene. This CDR3 has 13 amino acids. The part of the CDR3 DNA that was read is TGTGCTAGTCTCGGACAGGGGTTCGATGAG. Its protein is CASLGQGFDE. From start to end, the CDR3 is CASLGQGFDEQFF.

This clone was counted ten times or more. Coverage ceases 3 residues before the CDR3 finishes, and the germline J gene fills in the end. The gene calls are TRBV20-1 and TRBJ1-1; D gene ambiguous. Germline V gives CDR1 DFQATT, CDR2 SNEGSKA (reference sequence). V was shortened by 3 bases and J by 6 bases, with 11 bases between the two germline ends. This CDR3 is built from 12 residues. Partial CDR3 DNA: TGCAGTGCTAGCGGCGGCCGGGCTGAA. It codes for CSASGGRAE. The full CDR3 protein reads CSASGGRAEAFF.